The 3 T cell receptor beta chains given below trace back to one sample, sequenced in a study of cytomegalovirus exposure and HLA in healthy donors. With 60 Vbeta and 13 Jbeta primers, the PCR was carried out. The method was immunoSEQ multiplex PCR; TCRdb's version includes in-frame clones alone and lacks a portion of them. This repertoire shows 150,000 to 200,000 clones, roughly 84% found once; its top ten account for around 0.24%. Sequenced: PBMCs. The origin of the receptors is a boy aged 10-17 years in good health and CMV-seronegative.

The V gene is TRBV30, the J gene TRBJ2-7; 8 nucleotides agree with TRBD1. V dropped 0 bases and J dropped 2; count of bases not matched to a gene: 9. CDR1 is GTSNPN, CDR2 SVGIG, per germline (reference sequence). The CDR3 consists of 16 residues. The CDR3 sequence is CAWSVRQGIKTYEQYF. The CDR3 nucleotides are TGTGCCTGGAGTGTCCGACAGGGGATAAAGACCTACGAGCAGTACTTC.

The chain joins TRBV4-1 to TRBJ2-1; D gene unclear. The germline V gene has CDR1 MGHRA and CDR2 YSYEKL. With 0 bases removed from V and 7 bases from J, the gap between germline ends came to 10 bases. The CDR3 consists of 14 residues. CDR3 sequence (DNA): TGCGCCAGCAGCCAAGATCAAGCCCCGAATGAGCAGTTCTTC. This codes for CASSQDQAPNEQFF.

This clone showed up just once. The gene calls are TRBV7-3 and TRBJ2-2, with 7 bases identical to TRBD2. The trim removed 4 bases at V and 5 bases at J, leaving 10 bases unmatched. CDR3 length: 16 amino acids. CDR1 and CDR2 from the germline V gene are SGHTA and FQGTGA. CDR3: CASSSDSGLVTGELFF. The CDR3 nucleotides are TGTGCCAGCAGCTCGGATAGCGGGCTTGTTACCGGGGAGCTGTTTTTT.